Listed below are T cell receptor beta chains from one sample, sequenced in a study of identical twins. One entry per CDR3 protein, called by TCRdb with MiXCR from the 5' RACE reads. The repertoire holds 1.5 million to 2 million distinct CDR3 sequences, about 31% seen once, with over 0.25% in the top ten. Sequencing used cord blood. Receptor source: a newborn girl in good health. CDR3s include the opening cysteine and the closing phenylalanine or tryptophan. D genes are given only for firm matches. A row's size may be missing; if present it is once, few, many or a size class.

TGTGCCAGCCAAGGAGTGGGGGGCTACACCTTC | CASQGVGGYTF | TRBJ1-2 | - | few | TRBV25-1
TGTGCCAGCACCCCCGGCAGGATGGCTTTCTTT | CASTPGRMAFF | TRBJ1-1 | - | - | TRBV6-1
TGTGCCAGCAGTTTTTGGTCAGGGGGTTACATTCAGTACTTC | CASSFWSGGYIQYF | TRBJ2-4 | TRBD1 | - | TRBV28
TGTGCCAGCAGCTTATTAGGGATGAACACTGAAGCTTTCTTT | CASSLLGMNTEAFF | TRBJ1-1 | - | many | TRBV5-1
TGTGCCAGCAGCCAAGTCTTGACGAACACTGAAGCTTTCTTT | CASSQVLTNTEAFF | TRBJ1-1 | - | - | TRBV3-1
TGTGCCAGCAGGGCGGACAGACCGACTAACTATGGCTACACCTTC | CASRADRPTNYGYTF | TRBJ1-2 | - | - | TRBV2
TGCGCCAGCAGCCAAGTGGTAGGACTAGCGGGAAGCTCCTACGAGCAGTACTTC | CASSQVVGLAGSSYEQYF | TRBJ2-7 | TRBD2 | few | TRBV4-1
TGCGCCAGCAGCCCAGGACAGCCTAACTATGGCTACACCTTC | CASSPGQPNYGYTF | TRBJ1-2 | - | many | TRBV28
TGTGCCAGCAGCCAAGCAACGGGTAGCAAGACCCAGTACTTC | CASSQATGSKTQYF | TRBJ2-5 | - | - | TRBV4-2
TGTGCCAGCAGTGAGGAGTCTGGTTCACCCCTCCACTTT | CASSEESGSPLHF | TRBJ1-6 | - | - | TRBV2
TGTGCCAGCAGCCAAGTTAGTGGGAGGAGGACCTACGAGCAGTACTTC | CASSQVSGRRTYEQYF | TRBJ2-7 | - | many | TRBV4-2
TGTGCCAGCATTCGAGAGTATAATTCACCCCTCCACTTT | CASIREYNSPLHF | TRBJ1-6 | - | - | TRBV6-6
TGTGCCAGCAGGTTAGCTCTGGCAGGGATGCAGGAGACCCAGTACTTC | CASRLALAGMQETQYF | TRBJ2-5 | - | - | TRBV28
TGTGCCAGCAGCATCCGGACAGAACCTTCAGAGACCCAGTACTTC | CASSIRTEPSETQYF | TRBJ2-5 | - | few | TRBV7-2
TGTGCCAGCAGTGACGACGATAACTATGGCTACACCTTC | CASSDDDNYGYTF | TRBJ1-2 | - | few | TRBV2
TGTGCCAGCAGTGATAATGTTCCACTGGGACGGCGGTTCTTC | CASSDNVPLGRRFF | TRBJ2-1 | - | few | TRBV2
TGTGCCAGCAGCCAAGGGGACAGGGGGCTGAACTATGGCTACACCTTC | CASSQGDRGLNYGYTF | TRBJ1-2 | TRBD1 | few | TRBV14
TGTGCCAGCGGCAGTTTATCTGGGGCCAACGTCCTGACTTTC | CASGSLSGANVLTF | TRBJ2-6 | - | - | TRBV2
TGCAGTGCTAGTGCGGGTAACGGCTATGGCTACACCTTC | CSASAGNGYGYTF | TRBJ1-2 | - | - | TRBV20-1
TGTGCCAGCAGCCAAGGGGGTTCCTTAGCCAAAAACATTCAGTACTTC | CASSQGGSLAKNIQYF | TRBJ2-4 | - | few | TRBV4-2
TGCAGCGTTGCCAAATCGGACGGCGTTTTGGGTGGCTACACCTTC | CSVAKSDGVLGGYTF | TRBJ1-2 | - | - | TRBV29-1
TGTGCCAGCAGTCCGCTATCTAGCGGGAGCTCCTACGAGCAGTACTTC | CASSPLSSGSSYEQYF | TRBJ2-7 | TRBD2 | - | TRBV12-3/TRBV12-4
TGTGCCAGCAGTTTTGGGCGGCATAATGAAAAACTGTTTTTT | CASSFGRHNEKLFF | TRBJ1-4 | - | few | TRBV27
TGCGCCAGCAGCTTCCCGGATCCGGGCGGCTACACCTTC | CASSFPDPGGYTF | TRBJ1-2 | - | few | TRBV5-1
TGCAGTGCTAGAGATAGGACAGGAGTACACGAGCAGTACTTC | CSARDRTGVHEQYF | TRBJ2-7 | TRBD1 | - | TRBV20-1
TGCGCCAGCAGCTCGCCCGGGACTAGATGGGATGAGCAGTTCTTC | CASSSPGTRWDEQFF | TRBJ2-1 | TRBD2 | few | TRBV5-1
TGTGCCAGCAGCGGATACCACAGGACGGGCACAGATACGCAGTATTTT | CASSGYHRTGTDTQYF | TRBJ2-3 | - | - | TRBV5-6
TGTGCCAGCTCATCGGGACAGATTCTAGCCAAAAACATTCAGTACTTC | CASSSGQILAKNIQYF | TRBJ2-4 | TRBD1 | few | TRBV18
TGCAGTGCTTCTGACAGGGGCGCCACAGATACGCAGTATTTT | CSASDRGATDTQYF | TRBJ2-3 | TRBD1 | few | TRBV20-1
TGTGCCAGCAGTGTAAATAGCGGGAGGGCCCACGAGCAGTACTTC | CASSVNSGRAHEQYF | TRBJ2-7 | TRBD2 | - | TRBV2
TGTGCCAGCAGCTTAGGGTGGGTAGCGGGGTTTTTGGGTAATGAGCAGTACTTC | CASSLGWVAGFLGNEQYF | TRBJ2-7 | TRBD2 | - | TRBV7-2
TGCGCCAGCAGCTTGGAGGTGATAGCGGGGGGCCTCAATGAGCAGTTCTTC | CASSLEVIAGGLNEQFF | TRBJ2-1 | TRBD2 | few | TRBV5-1
TGTGCCAGCAGTTACTCAGGGGGCACAGATACGCAGTATTTT | CASSYSGGTDTQYF | TRBJ2-3 | - | many | TRBV6-5
TGTGCCAGCAGCTTCGGACAGGGGTCCGACAATGAGCAGTTCTTC | CASSFGQGSDNEQFF | TRBJ2-1 | TRBD1 | few | TRBV5-5
TGTGCCAGCAGTTACTCGGCGGCCAACTATGGCTACACCTTC | CASSYSAANYGYTF | TRBJ1-2 | - | many | TRBV6-6
TGTGCCAGCAAGAGTCGGGGGAGGTACTACAATGAGCAGTTCTTC | CASKSRGRYYNEQFF | TRBJ2-1 | - | few | TRBV12-3/TRBV12-4
TGTGCCATCAATCGCAATCCGTCTAGCGGTTCTACAGATACGCAGTATTTT | CAINRNPSSGSTDTQYF | TRBJ2-3 | TRBD2 | many | TRBV10-3
TGTGCCAGCAGCTTATTGGGTTACTACAATGAGCAGTTCTTC | CASSLLGYYNEQFF | TRBJ2-1 | - | many | TRBV7-2
TGCGCCAGCAGCCAAGATCCGACAGGGCATGGCTACACCTTC | CASSQDPTGHGYTF | TRBJ1-2 | TRBD1 | - | TRBV4-1
TGTGCCAGCAGCCCCATCGGTACTTACGAGCAGTACTTC | CASSPIGTYEQYF | TRBJ2-7 | - | - | TRBV3-1